Following are 25 T cell receptor beta chains from one sample sequenced in a study of resident and recirculating memory T cells in vitiligo. Profiled with immunoSEQ multiplex PCR; TCRdb holds only in-frame clones, not every one. The sample carries 40,000 to 45,000 clones, 80% to 95% recorded once. The sequencing input was blood. These receptors came from a male donor with vitiligo.

V is TRBV12-5 and J is TRBJ1-1; tentative D call: TRBD1 (5 bases). Trimming left V 7 bases short and J 2 bases short, with 26 bases between. The CDR3 has 18 amino acids. The germline gives CDR1 LGHNT, CDR2 FRNRAP. The CDR3 bases are TGTGCTAGTGCTCAAAACTTTAGACAGATCCCCCTAAACACTGAAGCTTTCTTT. Encoded protein: CASAQNFRQIPLNTEAFF.

CDR3 protein: CSVAYEQYF. The CDR3 coding sequence is TGCAGCGTAGCTTACGAGCAGTACTTC. The chain has TRBV29-1 and TRBJ2-7; D remains ambiguous. Germline V gives CDR1 SQVTM, CDR2 ANQGSEA. The germline V and J ends were trimmed by 6 bases and 4 bases, with 4 bases remaining between them. The CDR3 has 9 amino acids.

J is TRBJ1-2 and V is TRBV30, with 11 bases lining up with TRBD1. V dropped 2 bases and J dropped 4; count of bases not matched to a gene: 6. The germline V gene encodes CDR1 GTSNPN and CDR2 SVGIG (reference sequence). This CDR3 is built from 15 residues. The DNA for the CDR3 is TGTGCCTGGAGTAGGGACAGGGGGTCTATCTATGGCTACACCTTC. Encoded protein: CAWSRDRGSIYGYTF. Full variable domain (rest looked up from reference TRBV30 and TRBJ1-2): SQTIHQWPATLVQPVGSPLSLECTVEGTSNPNLYWYRQAAGRGLQLLFYSVGIGQISSEVPQNLSASRPQDRQFILSSKKLLLSDSGFYLCAWSRDRGSIYGYTFGSGTRLTVV.

The V and J genes are TRBV15 and TRBJ1-5; D perhaps matches TRBD1 (5 bases). Trimming left V 1 base short and J 4 bases short, with 8 bases between. Looked up from germline, CDR1 is LNHNV and CDR2 is YYDKDF (reference sequence). This CDR3 contains 14 residues. This chain's CDR3 is CATSRVGPNQPQHF. Here the CDR3 DNA reads TGTGCCACCAGCAGAGTGGGGCCTAATCAGCCCCAGCATTTT. The full variable domain, its missing parts supplied by reference TRBV15 and TRBJ1-5, is DAMVIQNPRYQVTQFGKPVTLSCSQTLNHNVMYWYQQKSSQAPKLLFHYYDKDFNNEADTPDNFQSRRPNTSFCFLDIRSPGLGDTAMYLCATSRVGPNQPQHFGDGTRLSIL.

The DNA for the CDR3 is TGTGCCAGTAGTTTAGCCGGGACAGGGGTTGAAGCTTTCTTT. This gives the protein CASSLAGTGVEAFF. This chain uses TRBV19 with TRBJ1-1; 10 nucleotides line up with TRBD1. Germline lookup yields CDR1 LNHDA and CDR2 SQIVND (reference sequence). There are 14 residues in the CDR3. With 5 bases clipped from V and 7 bases from J, the junction kept 7 bases outside the gene matches.

V gene TRBV15 combines with J gene TRBJ2-1; 7 bases fit TRBD2. The CDR3 contains 13 residues. V shed 0 bases and J 8 bases; nucleotides not matched to a gene: 1. Germline V CDR1 and CDR2: LNHNV, YYDKDF (reference sequence). The CDR3 nucleotides are TGTGCCACCAGCAGAGATCGGGGGGATGAGCAGTTCTTC. It encodes CATSRDRGDEQFF.

The genes are TRBV19 and TRBJ2-3; tentatively, D is TRBD1 (5 bases). V was shortened by 5 bases and J by 6 bases, with 15 bases between the two germline ends. The germline V gene has CDR1 LNHDA and CDR2 SQIVND (reference sequence). This CDR3 is built from 14 residues. The CDR3 region has the DNA TGTGCCAGTAGTTTACAGGCTCTCGCGGATACGCAGTATTTT. It codes for CASSLQALADTQYF.

This clone is classed as medium-sized (0.01 to 0.1%). This chain connects TRBV18 to TRBJ1-2; 9 nucleotides agree with TRBD1. The germline CDR1 and CDR2 sequences are KGHSH and LQKENI. V shed 0 bases, J shed 8 bases, and the junction held 7 bases outside the gene matches. This CDR3 region has 15 residues. The CDR3 DNA follows: TGTGCCAGCTCACCACCGGATAGGACAGGGGAAGGCTACACCTTC. Amino acid sequence: CASSPPDRTGEGYTF.

V is TRBV9 and J is TRBJ2-5; D perhaps matches TRBD1 (5 bases). The V end lost 0 bases, the J end lost 5 bases, and 11 bases lay between the germline ends. The CDR3 consists of 14 residues. Per the germline V gene, CDR1 is SGDLS and CDR2 is YYNGEE. The CDR3 reads CASSVDGAAETQYF. CDR3 DNA: TGTGCCAGCAGCGTAGATGGGGCTGCGGAGACCCAGTACTTC.

This rearrangement joins TRBV30 to TRBJ2-2; no clear D. The CDR3 is made up of 13 amino acids. Trimming took 4 bases from V and 1 from J, leaving 7 bases between them. Germline CDR1 GTSNPN, CDR2 SVGIG (reference sequence). The CDR3 nucleotides are TGTGCCTGGATGACTTTGAACACCGGGGAGCTGTTTTTT. Amino acids: CAWMTLNTGELFF.

V usage is TRBV12-5 and J usage is TRBJ1-2, with TRBD1 identical over 7 bases. The CDR3 covers 18 residues. The V gene end was trimmed by 1 base and the J gene end by 8 bases; junction bases not matched to a gene: 19. The germline V gene encodes CDR1 LGHNT and CDR2 FRNRAP. The CDR3 loop reads CASGLAWSRGRGGEGYTF. The CDR3, as DNA: TGTGCTAGTGGTTTGGCCTGGTCCAGGGGGAGAGGGGGAGAGGGCTACACCTTC.

The chain combines TRBV30 with TRBJ1-6; 10 nucleotides align to TRBD1. V lost 7 bases, J lost 9 bases, and 9 bases stayed unmatched. Looked up from germline, CDR1 is GTSNPN and CDR2 is SVGIG (reference sequence). The CDR3 has 14 amino acids. The CDR3 reads CASSPGQGGSPLHF. Written as DNA, the CDR3 is TGTGCCTCCTCCCCCGGACAGGGGGGTTCACCCCTCCACTTT.

The V gene is TRBV29-1, the J gene TRBJ1-2; D unclear. Germline V gene lookup returns CDR1 SQVTM and CDR2 ANQGSEA. This CDR3 region has 15 residues. The ends were cut back, 0 bases at V and 2 bases at J, with 13 bases in the middle. CDR3 sequence (DNA): TGCAGCGTTGAAGAAATTTTCGATGGCAACTATGGCTACACCTTC. Translation gives CSVEEIFDGNYGYTF.

The chain carries TRBV11-2 and TRBJ1-4; 9 bases fit TRBD1. Germline CDR1 reads SGHAT; CDR2 reads FQNNGV. J lost 7 bases, V lost 5 bases, and 5 bases had no gene match. CDR3 length equals 14 residues. The CDR3 protein is CASSQDRGSEKLFF. The CDR3, as DNA: TGTGCCAGCAGCCAGGACAGGGGCTCTGAAAAACTGTTTTTT.

The CDR3 DNA follows: TGTGCCAGCAGCGATACAGGGGACCACAATCAGCCCCAGCATTTT. Its translation: CASSDTGDHNQPQHF. The chain carries TRBV5-8 and TRBJ1-5; 7 nucleotides line up with TRBD1. With V trimmed by 4 bases and J by 3 bases, 7 bases remained unmatched. The CDR3 runs to 15 residues. Germline CDR1 and CDR2: SGHTS and YDEGEE.

This rearrangement joins TRBV6-5 to TRBJ1-4, with 7 bases identical to TRBD1. The CDR3 runs 15 residues. Germline V gene data show CDR1 as MNHEY and CDR2 as SVGAGI. The trim removed 1 base at V and 7 bases at J, leaving 6 bases unmatched. The CDR3 sequence: CASSYYRQGGEKLFF. CDR3 nucleotides: TGTGCCAGCAGTTACTACCGACAGGGCGGTGAAAAACTGTTTTTT.

This chain connects TRBV11-2 to TRBJ2-7, with D perhaps TRBD1 (6 bases). The CDR3 is 18 amino acids. V was clipped by 3 bases and J by 2 bases, with 23 bases between them. Germline-derived CDR1 and CDR2 are SGHAT and FQNNGV. This CDR3 is CASSFSDVGTPAPYEQYF. CDR3 in DNA: TGTGCCAGCAGCTTCTCCGATGTTGGGACACCTGCGCCCTACGAGCAGTACTTC.

V gene TRBV6-1 combines with J gene TRBJ2-3; 7 bases are a match to TRBD2. V trimming: 8 bases; J trimming: 4 bases; junction bases outside the gene matches: 9. Germline CDR1 is MNHNS and CDR2 is SASEGT. The CDR3 runs to 14 residues. Written as DNA, the CDR3 is TGTGCCAGCTCATATGGGGGGGACTCAGATACGCAGTATTTT. Translated, it gives CASSYGGDSDTQYF.

The chain links TRBV29-1 to TRBJ1-1; no reliable D call. Germline values: CDR1 SQVTM, CDR2 ANQGSEA. This CDR3 comprises 17 residues. Trimming shortened V by 1 base and J by 7 bases, and 25 bases separated the two germline ends. The DNA for the CDR3 is TGCAGCGTTGAAGCCCCGCCACCAGTTAGTTTGAGGGTTGAAGCTTTCTTT. Its translation is CSVEAPPPVSLRVEAFF.

This sequence joins TRBV7-8 and TRBJ1-6; D remains ambiguous. The CDR3 consists of 16 residues. From germline, CDR1 is SGHVS and CDR2 FQNEAQ. Trimming removed 6 bases at V and 0 bases at J, with 12 bases between. This CDR3 reads CASRSGPSSYNSPLHF. Written as DNA, the CDR3 is TGTGCCAGCAGGTCAGGCCCGAGCTCCTATAATTCACCCCTCCACTTT. Looking up the rest from reference TRBV7-8 and TRBJ1-6 gives the full variable domain: GAGVSQSPRYKVAKRGQDVALRCDPISGHVSLFWYQQALGQGPEFLTYFQNEAQLDKSGLPSDRFFAERPEGSVSTLKIQRTQQEDSAVYLCASRSGPSSYNSPLHFGNGTRLTVT.

The CDR3 DNA is TGTGCCAGCAGCCCCCTGGTGGCTGCCCAAGAGACCCAGTACTTC. Amino acids: CASSPLVAAQETQYF. V usage is TRBV7-2 and J usage is TRBJ2-5; the D is unclear. The germline V gene has CDR1 SGHTA and CDR2 FQGNSA. The V and J ends lost 5 bases and 1 base respectively, with 14 bases between them. This CDR3 comprises 15 residues.

This sequence joins TRBV5-6 and TRBJ2-1; 13 bases fit TRBD2. This CDR3 contains 17 residues. V lost 6 bases and J lost 10; bases outside the gene matches: 16. CDR1 and CDR2 from the germline V gene are SGHDT and YYEEEE. The CDR3 reads CASNPKRLGLAGPEQFF. CDR3 sequence (DNA): TGTGCCAGCAACCCGAAACGGCTGGGACTAGCGGGACCAGAGCAGTTCTTC. The whole variable domain, remainder taken from reference TRBV5-6 and TRBJ2-1, is DAGVTQSPTHLIKTRGQQVTLRCSPKSGHDTVSWYQQALGQGPQFIFQYYEEEERQRGNFPDRFSGHQFPNYSSELNVNALLLGDSALYLCASNPKRLGLAGPEQFFGPGTRLTVL.

J is TRBJ2-5 and V is TRBV11-2; D perhaps matches TRBD2 (6 bases). The CDR3 loop spans 16 amino acids. Germline V gives CDR1 SGHAT, CDR2 FQNNGV. Trimming took off 5 bases at V and 0 bases at J, with 16 bases between the two ends. CDR3 DNA sequence: TGTGCCAGCAGCCCCACTGGAGGGAGTAACCAAGAGACCCAGTACTTC. It specifies CASSPTGGSNQETQYF.

The gene calls are TRBV11-2 and TRBJ2-7, with 9 bases identical to TRBD1. Germline trimming cut 5 bases from V and 3 bases from J; bases unmatched to any gene: 5. The germline gives CDR1 SGHAT, CDR2 FQNNGV. The length of the CDR3 is 14 residues. The CDR3 coding sequence is TGTGCCAGCAGCATCGGGACAGGGAGCTACGAGCAGTACTTC. It yields the protein CASSIGTGSYEQYF. The full variable domain, in which reference TRBV11-2 and TRBJ2-7 provide the parts outside the CDR3, is EAGVAQSPRYKIIEKRQSVAFWCNPISGHATLYWYQQILGQGPKLLIQFQNNGVVDDSQLPKDRFSAERLKGVDSTLKIQPAKLEDSAVYLCASSIGTGSYEQYFGPGTRLTVT.

This clone has a single count. This sequence joins TRBV5-1 and TRBJ2-7; 9 bases map to TRBD1. The CDR3 runs 14 residues. The V segment lost 2 bases and the J segment 6 bases; nucleotides outside the gene matches: 6. CDR1 and CDR2 from the germline V gene are SGHRS and YFSETQ. CDR3 nucleotide sequence: TGCGCCAGCAGCTTAGGGACAGGGATGGGCGAGCAGTACTTC. Its protein product is CASSLGTGMGEQYF.